These 24 T cell receptor beta chains were sequenced from one sample in a study of Ad26.COV2.S vaccination and SARS-CoV-2 variants. Sequenced by immunoSEQ multiplex PCR; TCRdb stores in-frame clones only, minus some. The data hold some 190,000 clones, with 87% observed a single time. The sample consisted of peripheral blood, taken after recovery from COVID-19. The receptors were sampled from a human donor who had recovered from COVID-19.

The chain links TRBV19 to TRBJ1-5; D is ambiguous. CDR1 is LNHDA and CDR2 is SQIVND in the germline V gene (reference sequence). V dropped 2 bases and J dropped 3 bases, with 11 bases sitting between them. The CDR3 runs to 15 residues. This CDR3 is CASSISQPNNQPQHF. The CDR3 DNA reads TGTGCCAGTAGTATATCCCAACCGAACAATCAGCCCCAGCATTTT.

V usage is TRBV5-6 and J usage is TRBJ1-1, with D unclear. Trimming stripped 0 bases from V and 1 base from J, with 7 bases between. The CDR3 has 14 residues. Looked up from germline, CDR1 is SGHDT and CDR2 is YYEEEE. CDR3 sequence: CASSLGLTNTEAFF. The CDR3 coding sequence is TGTGCCAGCAGCTTGGGACTCACGAACACTGAAGCTTTCTTT.

The CDR3 spells CASSLGLAGITDTQYF. For the CDR3, the DNA is TGCGCCAGCAGCTTGGGTCTAGCGGGGATCACAGATACGCAGTATTTT. The chain uses TRBV5-1 and TRBJ2-3, with TRBD2 matching 9 bases. CDR3 length equals 16 residues. After removal of 0 bases from V and 2 bases from J, the junction contained 4 bases not matched to a gene. CDR1 and CDR2 from the germline V gene are SGHRS and YFSETQ. Variable domain in full (rest from reference TRBV5-1 and TRBJ2-3): KAGVTQTPRYLIKTRGQQVTLSCSPISGHRSVSWYQQTPGQGLQFLFEYFSETQRNKGNFPGRFSGRQFSNSRSEMNVSTLELGDSALYLCASSLGLAGITDTQYFGPGTRLTVL.

In the case of this clone: One end of the junction fails to match germline, which may point to a read error. The chain joins TRBV3-1 (or the pseudogene TRBV3-2) to TRBJ1-4; no clear D gene. The V gene's germline CDR1 is LGHDT and CDR2 YNNKEL (reference sequence). The CDR3 runs to 12 residues. DNA of the CDR3: TGTGCCAGCAGTCAAGGGCAAGAAAAACTGTTTTTT. Translation: CASSQGQEKLFF.

V gene TRBV6-5 combines with J gene TRBJ1-5, with D maybe TRBD1 (5 bases). Trimming shortened V by 6 bases and J by 0 bases, and 9 bases separated the two germline ends. The CDR3 has 14 amino acids. The V gene's germline CDR1 is MNHEY and CDR2 SVGAGI. The CDR3 DNA follows: TGTGCCAGCAGCGGGACGTTTAGCAATCAGCCCCAGCATTTT. Translation: CASSGTFSNQPQHF.

This clone was detected ten times or more. The chain combines TRBV3-1 (or the pseudogene TRBV3-2) with TRBJ1-2, with a weak D call TRBD1 (6 bases). The CDR3 is made up of 16 amino acids. Germline-derived CDR1 and CDR2 are LGHDT and YNNKEL (reference sequence). Trimming removed 4 bases from V and 5 bases from J, with 20 bases in between. The CDR3 protein is CASSPYPGTRVYGYTF. The CDR3 DNA is TGTGCCAGCAGCCCCTATCCAGGGACACGAGTTTATGGCTACACCTTC.

V is TRBV2 and J is TRBJ2-3, with no clear D. V lost 2 bases and J lost 3, with 6 bases in between. The germline V gene encodes CDR1 SNHLY and CDR2 FYNNEI. The CDR3 contains 13 residues. This CDR3 is CASSELETDTQYF. DNA of the CDR3: TGTGCCAGCAGTGAATTGGAAACAGATACGCAGTATTTT.

V is TRBV12-3 or TRBV12-4 and J is TRBJ1-1; 8 bases are shared with TRBD1. V trimming: 5 bases; J trimming: 4 bases; junction bases outside the gene matches: 3. This CDR3 is built from 13 residues. Written as DNA, the CDR3 is TGTGCCAGCAGTGTCGACAGGGGCACTGAAGCTTTCTTT. Translated: CASSVDRGTEAFF.

This clone came up a few times. J is TRBJ1-5 and V is TRBV27, with a possible D match to TRBD1 (6 bases). The CDR3 runs 12 residues. The germline CDR1 and CDR2 sequences are MNHEY and SMNVEV (reference sequence). V gave up 5 bases and J gave up 6 bases, with 8 bases separating them. The CDR3: CASSPQGQPQHF. The CDR3, as DNA: TGTGCCAGCAGTCCACAGGGTCAGCCCCAGCATTTT.

The rearrangement links TRBV19 to TRBJ1-1; weak D call: TRBD1 (5 bases). CDR3 length: 15 amino acids. Germline V CDR1 and CDR2: LNHDA, SQIVND (reference sequence). Trimming took 5 bases from V and 0 from J, leaving 13 bases between them. As DNA, the CDR3 is TGTGCCAGTAGTCTCACGGGACTCATGAACACTGAAGCTTTCTTT. Translated, it gives CASSLTGLMNTEAFF.

This clone was detected only a few times. This chain connects TRBV30 to TRBJ2-5, with TRBD2 identical over 8 bases. Germline V gene lookup returns CDR1 GTSNPN and CDR2 SVGIG (reference sequence). This CDR3 comprises 12 residues. With V trimmed by 5 bases and J by 7 bases, 6 bases remained unmatched. The CDR3 loop reads CAWGTSRVTQYF. Here the CDR3 DNA reads TGTGCCTGGGGGACTAGTCGGGTGACCCAGTACTTC.

This clone has just one count. The chain employs TRBV10-3 and TRBJ2-7; TRBD1 might be the D (5 bases). CDR1 ENHRY and CDR2 SYGVKD come from the germline V gene. CDR3 length: 14 amino acids. Trimming left V 4 bases short and J 4 bases short, with 14 bases between. The DNA of the CDR3 is TGTGCCATCAGTGTTGGCCAGGGCAGGTACGAGCAGTACTTC. Translation gives CAISVGQGRYEQYF.

This clone was found once. This rearrangement joins TRBV5-1 to TRBJ2-1, with 7 positions matching TRBD1. This CDR3 has 14 amino acids. V dropped 6 bases and J dropped 4; count of bases not matched to a gene: 7. CDR1 and CDR2 from the germline V gene are SGHRS and YFSETQ. CDR3 residues: CASKGTDFYNEQFF. The CDR3 region has the DNA TGCGCCAGCAAGGGGACAGACTTTTACAATGAGCAGTTCTTC.

The chain has TRBV7-6 and TRBJ2-7; TRBD1 aligns across 8 bases. V was pared by 4 bases and J by 5 bases, with 7 bases of the junction left unmatched. The CDR3 has 14 amino acids. The V gene's germline CDR1 is SGHVS and CDR2 FNYEAQ. In nucleotides, the CDR3 is TGTGCCAGCAGCTCCCGGACAGGGTACGACGAGCAGTACTTC. It codes for CASSSRTGYDEQYF.

The chain's CDR3 is CASRPGHKNIQYF. The CDR3 DNA reads as TGTGCCAGCAGACCGGGACATAAAAACATTCAGTACTTC. The rearrangement uses TRBV28 and TRBJ2-4; D possibly corresponds to TRBD1 (6 bases). The V gene lost 6 bases and the J gene lost 4 bases, with 10 bases spanning the gap. Germline V gene lookup returns CDR1 MDHEN and CDR2 SYDVKM. The CDR3 is made up of 13 amino acids.

The V call is TRBV27, the J call TRBJ2-7, with a tentative D call TRBD1 (6 bases). The V end lost 6 bases, the J end lost 4 bases, and 13 bases lay between the germline ends. This CDR3 is 13 amino acids long. Germline V gene data show CDR1 as MNHEY and CDR2 as SMNVEV (reference sequence). CDR3 loop: CASSHTGMYEQYF. CDR3 nucleotide sequence: TGTGCCAGCAGCCATACAGGGATGTACGAGCAGTACTTC.

The chain joins TRBV4-2 to TRBJ2-5; TRBD2 agrees at 9 bases. The germline V gene encodes CDR1 LGHNA and CDR2 YNFKEQ. Germline trimming cut 1 base from V and 2 bases from J; bases unmatched to any gene: 5. The CDR3 runs 16 residues. CDR3 sequence reads: CASSQGAAGGQETQYF. DNA of the CDR3: TGTGCCAGCAGCCAAGGGGCAGCGGGGGGACAAGAGACCCAGTACTTC.

In this sample, this clone turned up a few times. This chain connects TRBV5-1 to TRBJ1-2, with D uncertain. The V end was cut by 7 bases, the J end by 1 base, with 5 bases between. Germline CDR1 and CDR2: SGHRS and YFSETQ. The CDR3 contains 11 residues. This CDR3 is CASGDNYGYTF. CDR3 DNA sequence: TGCGCCAGCGGAGATAACTATGGCTACACCTTC.

This chain connects TRBV5-1 to TRBJ1-3; D is uncertain. CDR1 and CDR2 from the germline V gene are SGHRS and YFSETQ. The CDR3 covers 16 residues. Trimming removed 4 bases from V and 0 bases from J, with 14 bases in between. CDR3 region: CASSKTADFSGNTIYF. CDR3 DNA: TGCGCCAGCAGCAAAACGGCAGACTTCTCTGGAAACACCATATATTTT.

The chain joins TRBV2 to TRBJ2-7; 10 bases agree with TRBD1. The germline V gene has CDR1 SNHLY and CDR2 FYNNEI. Germline trimming cut 1 base from V and 2 bases from J; bases unmatched to any gene: 2. The CDR3 sequence is 15 residues long. CDR3 amino acids: CASSEGDRGTYEQYF. For the CDR3, the DNA is TGTGCCAGCAGTGAAGGGGACAGGGGAACCTACGAGCAGTACTTC. Based on the CDR3 plus reference TRBV2 and TRBJ2-7, the full variable domain is EPEVTQTPSHQVTQMGQEVILRCVPISNHLYFYWYRQILGQKVEFLVSFYNNEISEKSEIFDDQFSVERPDGSNFTLKIRSTKLEDSAMYFCASSEGDRGTYEQYFGPGTRLTVT.

The V call is TRBV28, the J call TRBJ2-3, with a weak D call TRBD1 (6 bases). The CDR3 sequence is 16 residues long. Trimming removed 7 bases from V and 2 bases from J, with 19 bases in between. Germline V gene data show CDR1 as MDHEN and CDR2 as SYDVKM. In DNA form, the CDR3 reads TGTGCCAGCAACTATAGCCCTCGGACAGTCACAGATACGCAGTATTTT. Protein: CASNYSPRTVTDTQYF.

This chain uses TRBV29-1 with TRBJ1-2; TRBD1 agrees at 10 bases. The CDR3 totals 13 residues. V trimming: 4 bases; J trimming: 7 bases; junction bases outside the gene matches: 6. The germline CDR1 and CDR2 sequences are SQVTM and ANQGSEA. The CDR3 region is CSVGGQGYSGYTF. The CDR3 DNA reads TGCAGCGTTGGGGGACAGGGGTACTCTGGCTACACCTTC.

The V call is TRBV30, the J call TRBJ1-4, with D hard to call. This CDR3 is built from 14 residues. CDR1 is GTSNPN, CDR2 SVGIG, per germline (reference sequence). Trimming shortened V by 4 bases and J by 7 bases, and 16 bases separated the two germline ends. In DNA, the CDR3 is TGTGCCTGGAAATCGGAGGCCCTCGGTGAAAAACTGTTTTTT. Protein: CAWKSEALGEKLFF.

CDR3 bases: TGTGCCAGCAGTTTATACCGTGAAGCTTTCTTT. Its translation is CASSLYREAFF. This chain links TRBV28 with TRBJ1-1; D is unresolved. Trimming took off 1 base at V and 7 bases at J, with 4 bases between the two ends. This CDR3 is 11 amino acids long. Looked up from germline, CDR1 is MDHEN and CDR2 is SYDVKM.